The present T cell receptor (beta chain) was sequenced within a study of OX40 agonist ivuxolimab in advanced cancers. Looking at the study overall: Three patients showed partial responses: one hepatocellular carcinoma and two cutaneous melanoma cases.

The data were produced by immunoSEQ multiplex PCR, yet TCRdb's version contains in-frame clones alone and is incomplete. The data show approximately 91,000 clones, around 87% seen once. Comments on this clone: Its specificity is not known. In the same sample, other DNA sequences code for this CDR3.

General study findings and limits: At 0.1 to 3.0 mg/kg, CD4+ and CD8+ blood T cells expanded clonally by week 6.

The sequencing used CD4+ or CD8+ T cells sorted from blood, collected in a trial of the OX40 agonist ivuxolimab. This sequence was found in an adult with an advanced solid tumor such as melanoma, head and neck, liver or kidney cancer.

The CDR3, as DNA: TGTGCCAGCAGTCCGACTAGCGGGAGGCTCACAGATACGCAGTATTTT. Protein: CASSPTSGRLTDTQYF. The V and J genes are TRBV2 and TRBJ2-3; the match to TRBD2 covers 13 bases. The germline gives CDR1 SNHLY, CDR2 FYNNEI. The V segment lost 5 bases and the J segment 2 bases; nucleotides outside the gene matches: 4. The CDR3 runs 16 residues. Combining the CDR3 with reference TRBV2 and TRBJ2-3 gives the whole variable domain EPEVTQTPSHQVTQMGQEVILRCVPISNHLYFYWYRQILGQKVEFLVSFYNNEISEKSEIFDDQFSVERPDGSNFTLKIRSTKLEDSAMYFCASSPTSGRLTDTQYFGPGTRLTVL.